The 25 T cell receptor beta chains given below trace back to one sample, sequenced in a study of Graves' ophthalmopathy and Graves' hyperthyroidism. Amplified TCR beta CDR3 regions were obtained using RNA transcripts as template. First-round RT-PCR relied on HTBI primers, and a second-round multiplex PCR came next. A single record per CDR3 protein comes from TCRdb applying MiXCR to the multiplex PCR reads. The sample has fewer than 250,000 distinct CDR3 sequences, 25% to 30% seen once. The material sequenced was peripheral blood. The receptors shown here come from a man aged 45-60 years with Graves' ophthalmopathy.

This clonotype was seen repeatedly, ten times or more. The CDR3 here is CASSPMTGQETQYF. The CDR3, as DNA: TGTGCCAGCAGTCCGATGACAGGTCAAGAGACCCAGTACTTC. The J gene is TRBJ2-5, the V gene TRBV27; tentative D call: TRBD1 (6 bases). Looked up from germline, CDR1 is MNHEY and CDR2 is SMNVEV (reference sequence). Trimming took 5 bases from V and 2 from J, leaving 12 bases between them. The length of the CDR3 is 14 residues.

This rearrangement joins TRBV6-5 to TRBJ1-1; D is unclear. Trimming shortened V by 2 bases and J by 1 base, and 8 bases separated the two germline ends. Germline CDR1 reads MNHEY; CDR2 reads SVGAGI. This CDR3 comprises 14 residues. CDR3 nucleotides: TGTGCCAGCAGTTACGCTCCATGGAACACTGAAGCTTTCTTT. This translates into CASSYAPWNTEAFF.

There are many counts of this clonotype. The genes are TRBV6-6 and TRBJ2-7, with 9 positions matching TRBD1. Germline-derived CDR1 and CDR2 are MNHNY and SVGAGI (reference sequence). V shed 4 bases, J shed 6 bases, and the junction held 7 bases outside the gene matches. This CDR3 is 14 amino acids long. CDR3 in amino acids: CASSSTATGGEQYF. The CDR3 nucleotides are TGTGCCAGCAGTTCGACGGCGACAGGGGGCGAGCAGTACTTC.

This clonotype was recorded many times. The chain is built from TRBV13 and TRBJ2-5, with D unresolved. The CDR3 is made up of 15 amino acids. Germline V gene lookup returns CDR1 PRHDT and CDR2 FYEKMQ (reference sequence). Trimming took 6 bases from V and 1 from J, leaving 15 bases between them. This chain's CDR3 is CASSSNPALQETQYF. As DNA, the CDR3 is TGTGCCAGCAGTTCGAACCCAGCCCTCCAAGAGACCCAGTACTTC.

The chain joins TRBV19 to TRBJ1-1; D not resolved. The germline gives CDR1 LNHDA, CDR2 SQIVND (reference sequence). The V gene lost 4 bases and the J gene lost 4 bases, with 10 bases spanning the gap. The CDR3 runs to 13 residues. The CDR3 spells CASSTDGLTEAFF. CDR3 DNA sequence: TGTGCCAGTAGTACGGACGGCCTCACTGAAGCTTTCTTT.

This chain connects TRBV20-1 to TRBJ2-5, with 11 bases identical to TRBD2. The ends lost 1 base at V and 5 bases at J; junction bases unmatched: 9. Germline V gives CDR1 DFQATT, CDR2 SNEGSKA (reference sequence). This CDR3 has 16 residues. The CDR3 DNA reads TGCAGTGCTAGAGTTCTCGTACTAGCGGGAGTCGAGACCCAGTACTTC. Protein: CSARVLVLAGVETQYF.

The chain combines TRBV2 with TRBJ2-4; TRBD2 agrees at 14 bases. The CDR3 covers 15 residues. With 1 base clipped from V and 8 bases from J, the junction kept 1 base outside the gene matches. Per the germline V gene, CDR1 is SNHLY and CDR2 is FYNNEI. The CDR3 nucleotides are TGTGCCAGCAGTGAAGGGGGACTAGCGGGGGACATTCAGTACTTC. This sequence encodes CASSEGGLAGDIQYF.

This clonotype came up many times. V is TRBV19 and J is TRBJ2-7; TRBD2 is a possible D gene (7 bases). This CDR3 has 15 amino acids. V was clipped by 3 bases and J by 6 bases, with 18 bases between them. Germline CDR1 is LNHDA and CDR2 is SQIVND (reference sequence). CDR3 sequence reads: CASSILYGGGGEQYF. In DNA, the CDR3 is TGTGCCAGTAGTATTTTGTATGGCGGGGGCGGCGAGCAGTACTTC.

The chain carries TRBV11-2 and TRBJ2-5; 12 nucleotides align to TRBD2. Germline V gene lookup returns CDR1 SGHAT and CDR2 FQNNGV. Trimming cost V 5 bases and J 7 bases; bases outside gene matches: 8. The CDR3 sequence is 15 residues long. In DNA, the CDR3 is TGTGCCAGCAGCCCGTGGACTAGCGGGATGGGGACCCAGTACTTC. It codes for CASSPWTSGMGTQYF. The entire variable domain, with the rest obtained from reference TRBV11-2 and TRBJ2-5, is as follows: EAGVAQSPRYKIIEKRQSVAFWCNPISGHATLYWYQQILGQGPKLLIQFQNNGVVDDSQLPKDRFSAERLKGVDSTLKIQPAKLEDSAVYLCASSPWTSGMGTQYFGPGTRLLVL.

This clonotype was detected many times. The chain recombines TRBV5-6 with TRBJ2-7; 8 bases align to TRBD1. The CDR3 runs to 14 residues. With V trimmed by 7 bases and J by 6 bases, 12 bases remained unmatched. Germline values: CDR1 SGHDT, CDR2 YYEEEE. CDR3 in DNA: TGTGCCAGCGGACCGACAGGGGTGACTGGCGAGCAGTACTTC. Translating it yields CASGPTGVTGEQYF.

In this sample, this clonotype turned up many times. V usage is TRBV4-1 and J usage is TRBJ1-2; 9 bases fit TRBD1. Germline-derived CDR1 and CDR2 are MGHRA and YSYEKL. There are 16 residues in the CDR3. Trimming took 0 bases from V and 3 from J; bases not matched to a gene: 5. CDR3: CASSQDQQGAYYGYTF. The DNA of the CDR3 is TGCGCCAGCAGCCAAGATCAACAGGGGGCTTACTATGGCTACACCTTC.

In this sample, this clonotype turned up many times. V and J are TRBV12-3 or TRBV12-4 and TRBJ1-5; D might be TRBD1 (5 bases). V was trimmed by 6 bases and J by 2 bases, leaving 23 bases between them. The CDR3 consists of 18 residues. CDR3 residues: CASSQRRQYRNGNQPQHF. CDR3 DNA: TGTGCCAGCAGCCAAAGGCGACAGTACAGGAATGGCAATCAGCCCCAGCATTTT.

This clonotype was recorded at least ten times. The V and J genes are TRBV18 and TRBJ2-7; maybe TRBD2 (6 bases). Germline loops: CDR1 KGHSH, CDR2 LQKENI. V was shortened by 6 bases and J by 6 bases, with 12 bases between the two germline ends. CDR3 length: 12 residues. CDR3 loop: CASSKEGGEQYF. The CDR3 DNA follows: TGTGCCAGCTCCAAGGAGGGAGGCGAGCAGTACTTC.

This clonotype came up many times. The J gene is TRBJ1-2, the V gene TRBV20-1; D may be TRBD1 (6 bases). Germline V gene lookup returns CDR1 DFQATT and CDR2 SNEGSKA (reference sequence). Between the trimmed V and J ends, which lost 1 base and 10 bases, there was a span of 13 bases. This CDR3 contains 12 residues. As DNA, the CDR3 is TGCAGTGCTAGAGTTCGGGGGCTGTCCTACACCTTC. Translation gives CSARVRGLSYTF.

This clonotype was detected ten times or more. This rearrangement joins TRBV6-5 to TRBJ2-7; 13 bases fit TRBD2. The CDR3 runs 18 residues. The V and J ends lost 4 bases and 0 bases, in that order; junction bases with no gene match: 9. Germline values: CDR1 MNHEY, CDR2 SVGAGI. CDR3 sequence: CASSWGTSGVTSSYEQYF. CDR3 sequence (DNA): TGTGCCAGCAGTTGGGGGACTAGCGGGGTTACCAGCTCCTACGAGCAGTACTTC.

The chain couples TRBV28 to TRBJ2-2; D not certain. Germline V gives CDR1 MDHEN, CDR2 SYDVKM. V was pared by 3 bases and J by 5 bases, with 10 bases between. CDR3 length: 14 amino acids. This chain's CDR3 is CASSLAVSTGELFF. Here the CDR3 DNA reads TGTGCCAGCAGTTTGGCAGTGTCTACCGGGGAGCTGTTTTTT.

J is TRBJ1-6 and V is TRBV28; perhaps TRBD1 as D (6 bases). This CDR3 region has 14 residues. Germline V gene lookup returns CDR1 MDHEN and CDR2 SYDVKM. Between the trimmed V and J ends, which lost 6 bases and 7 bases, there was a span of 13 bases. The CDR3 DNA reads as TGTGCCAGCAGACCGCAGGGACAAAATTCACCCCTCCACTTT. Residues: CASRPQGQNSPLHF.

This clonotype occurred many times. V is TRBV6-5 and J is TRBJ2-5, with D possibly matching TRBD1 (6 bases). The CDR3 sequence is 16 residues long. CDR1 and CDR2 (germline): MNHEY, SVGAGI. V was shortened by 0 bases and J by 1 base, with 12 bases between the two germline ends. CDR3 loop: CASSYSPGQSQETQYF. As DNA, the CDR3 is TGTGCCAGCAGTTACTCGCCCGGACAGAGCCAAGAGACCCAGTACTTC.

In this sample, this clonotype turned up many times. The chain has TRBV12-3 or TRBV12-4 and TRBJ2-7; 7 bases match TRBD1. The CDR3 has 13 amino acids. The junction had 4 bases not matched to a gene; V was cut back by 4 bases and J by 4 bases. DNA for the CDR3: TGTGCCAGCAGTTCGGACAGGTGGTACGAGCAGTACTTC. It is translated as CASSSDRWYEQYF.

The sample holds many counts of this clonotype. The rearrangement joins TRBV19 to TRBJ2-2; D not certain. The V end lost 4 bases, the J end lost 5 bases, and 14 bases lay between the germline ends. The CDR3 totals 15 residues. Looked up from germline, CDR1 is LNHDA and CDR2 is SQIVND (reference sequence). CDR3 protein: CASSTAAEWTGELFF. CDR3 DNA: TGTGCCAGTAGTACCGCGGCTGAGTGGACCGGGGAGCTGTTTTTT.

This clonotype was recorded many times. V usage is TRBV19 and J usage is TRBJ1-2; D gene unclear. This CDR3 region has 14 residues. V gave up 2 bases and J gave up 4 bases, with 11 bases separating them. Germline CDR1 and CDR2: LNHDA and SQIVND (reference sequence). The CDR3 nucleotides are TGTGCCAGTAGTATAATTCAACGGGGCTATGGCTACACCTTC. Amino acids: CASSIIQRGYGYTF. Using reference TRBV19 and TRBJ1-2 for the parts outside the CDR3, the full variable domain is DGGITQSPKYLFRKEGQNVTLSCEQNLNHDAMYWYRQDPGQGLRLIYYSQIVNDFQKGDIAEGYSVSREKKESFPLTVTSAQKNPTAFYLCASSIIQRGYGYTFGSGTRLTVV.

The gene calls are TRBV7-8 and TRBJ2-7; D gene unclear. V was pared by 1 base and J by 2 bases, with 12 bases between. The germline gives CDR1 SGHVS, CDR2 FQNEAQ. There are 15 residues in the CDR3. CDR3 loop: CASSLDGGVPYEQYF. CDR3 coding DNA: TGTGCCAGCAGCTTAGATGGCGGAGTTCCCTACGAGCAGTACTTC.

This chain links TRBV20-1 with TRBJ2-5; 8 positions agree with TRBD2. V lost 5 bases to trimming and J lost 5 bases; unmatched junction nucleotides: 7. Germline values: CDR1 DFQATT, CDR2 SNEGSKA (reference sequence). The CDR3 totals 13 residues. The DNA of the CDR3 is TGCAGTGCTGCGGGACTAGGGGGGGAGACCCAGTACTTC. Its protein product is CSAAGLGGETQYF.

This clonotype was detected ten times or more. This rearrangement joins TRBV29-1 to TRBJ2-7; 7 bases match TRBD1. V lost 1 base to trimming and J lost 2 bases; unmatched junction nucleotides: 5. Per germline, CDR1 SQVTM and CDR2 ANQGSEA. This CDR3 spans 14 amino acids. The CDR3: CSVEAGQPPYEQYF. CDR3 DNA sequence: TGCAGCGTTGAAGCGGGACAGCCTCCCTACGAGCAGTACTTC.

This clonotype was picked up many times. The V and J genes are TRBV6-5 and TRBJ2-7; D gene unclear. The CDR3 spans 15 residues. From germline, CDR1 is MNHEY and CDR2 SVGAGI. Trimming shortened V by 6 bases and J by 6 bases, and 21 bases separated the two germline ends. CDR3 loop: CASSPHTPYTFEQYF. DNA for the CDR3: TGTGCCAGCAGCCCCCACACGCCTTACACGTTCGAGCAGTACTTC.